One sample yielded the 9 T cell receptor delta chains listed below, sequenced in a study of gamma-delta T cells after stem cell transplantation listed by TCRdb under 2016. Libraries were built with RT-PCR. Reads for this sample came from an Illumina MiSeq. Via CATT, TCRdb reprocessed the public reads, and rows with identical DNA were then joined. For this sample the table gives 900 to 1,300 delta-chain clones, of which approximately 1.2% were detected only once. The top ten hold 27% of the sample. The sample was gamma-delta T cells. These receptors were obtained from a human donor. It is not recorded whose cells these are; they may come from a transplant donor.

This clone was detected a few times. This may come from a read error, since a much larger clone is one base off. The V call is TRDV2, the J call TRDJ1, with TRDD3 identical over 8 bases. The junction had 24 bases not matched to a gene; V was cut back by 0 bases and J by 4 bases. The CDR3 length is 21 residues. Germline V gives CDR1 GEAIGNYY, CDR2 EKD. CDR3 in amino acids: CACDTLHGPTGGEYAVDKLIF. Written as DNA, the CDR3 is TGTGCCTGTGACACCTTGCATGGGCCAACTGGGGGGGAATACGCGGTCGATAAACTCATCTTT.

The chain has TRDV2 and TRDJ1; 9 bases align to TRDD3. The CDR3 has 15 residues. V was pared by 3 bases and J by 0 bases, with 4 bases of the junction left unmatched. The germline gives CDR1 GEAIGNYY, CDR2 EKD. Here the CDR3 DNA reads TGTGCCTGTGACCGACTGGGGGACCACACCGATAAACTCATCTTT. Encoded protein: CACDRLGDHTDKLIF.

This clone was seen only a few times. TCRdb has a much larger clone's protein, which differs at residue 6 from the translation of this DNA, likely because of a read error; what is shown is the protein translated from the DNA. The rearrangement uses TRDV2 and TRDJ1; 9 positions agree with TRDD3. The CDR3 loop spans 18 amino acids. V shed 3 bases, J shed 0 bases, and the junction held 13 bases outside the gene matches. Germline V lookup: CDR1 GEAIGNYY, CDR2 EKD. CDR3 amino acids: CACDAASTGGGYTDKLIF. In DNA, the CDR3 is TGTGCCTGTGACGCCGCGAGTACTGGGGGAGGCTACACCGATAAACTCATCTTT.

To note about this clone: Only one base separates this from a far larger clonotype, so it likely reflects a read error. The rearrangement joins TRDV2 to TRDJ1, with 8 bases matching TRDD3. The germline V gene encodes CDR1 GEAIGNYY and CDR2 EKD. The CDR3 is 20 amino acids. V gave up 1 base and J gave up 1 base; unmatched junction bases: 19. This CDR3 reads CACDTLIPVEWGMRTDKLIF. Here the CDR3 DNA reads TGTGCCTGTGACACGCTTATCCCGGTGGAGTGGGGGATGCGCACCGATAAACTCATCTTT.

Within the sample, this clone is hyperexpanded. The identical CDR3 is also encoded by other nucleotide sequences in the sample. The chain has TRDV2 and TRDJ1; 12 nucleotides match TRDD3. Germline trimming cut 3 bases from V and 0 bases from J; bases unmatched to any gene: 13. Germline lookup yields CDR1 GEAIGNYY and CDR2 EKD. CDR3 length equals 19 residues. The CDR3 protein is CACDPVLGDTFRYTDKLIF. CDR3 DNA: TGTGCCTGTGACCCAGTACTGGGGGATACTTTCCGGTACACCGATAAACTCATCTTT.

Comment on this clone: Given a much more abundant clone one base away, this may be a read error. The chain combines TRDV2 with TRDJ1; 8 bases map to TRDD3. The length of the CDR3 is 20 residues. Germline CDR1 GEAIGNYY, CDR2 EKD. Losses at the gene ends were 2 bases for V and 1 base for J; bases not matched to a gene: 20. The CDR3 spells CACDRLGLHNWGGCTDKLIF. The CDR3 DNA reads as TGTGCCTGTGACAGATTGGGCCTTCACAACTGGGGGGGTTGCACCGATAAACTCATCTTT.

A word on this clone: A far larger clone differs by one base, so this is likely a read error. This chain joins TRDV2 and TRDJ1; 11 bases are a match to TRDD3. The trim removed 2 bases at V and 8 bases at J, leaving 30 bases unmatched. The CDR3 is 22 amino acids. Germline CDR1 GEAIGNYY, CDR2 EKD. The DNA of the CDR3 is TGTGCCTGTGACAAGGTCACGCGTGGGGGATACGACCCCCCCGGGGCAGAGGGCAAACTCATCTTT. As protein: CACDKVTRGGYDPPGAEGKLIF.

As regards this clone: A much larger clone is a single base away; this may be a read error. Other DNA sequences within the sample encode an identical CDR3. The V gene is TRDV2, the J gene TRDJ3, with 7 bases fitting TRDD3. V gave up 0 bases and J gave up 2 bases; unmatched junction bases: 15. There are 21 residues in the CDR3. CDR1 and CDR2 (germline): GEAIGNYY, EKD. CDR3 in DNA: TGTGCCTGTGACACCATCGTATTGGGGGACCTGGGACCCTGGGACACCCGACAGATGTTTTTC. Residues: CACDTIVLGDLGPWDTRQMFF.

This clone was seen a few times. Since a much larger clone is just one base distant, this may be a read error. The J gene is TRDJ1, the V gene TRDV2; 8 bases map to TRDD3. The trim removed 4 bases at V and 2 bases at J, leaving 35 bases unmatched. Germline values: CDR1 GEAIGNYY, CDR2 EKD. This CDR3 comprises 24 residues. This chain's CDR3 is CACDSMSTNLMGDLTPRSTDKLIF. CDR3 DNA sequence: TGTGCCTGTGATAGTATGAGTACAAATCTCATGGGGGATCTCACCCCCCGGAGTACCGATAAACTCATCTTT.